The 14 T cell receptor beta chains listed next were all sequenced from one sample in a study of early T cells in non-severe SARS-CoV-2 infection. TCRdb passed the 5' RACE reads through MiXCR, listing each CDR3 protein once. The sample includes fewer than 65,000 distinct CDR3 sequences, around 8% of them seen just once. Sequenced material: whole blood, taken at baseline. These receptors came from an adult who was a healthcare worker with PCR-confirmed SARS-CoV-2 infection or an uninfected control (not recorded which).

The gene calls are TRBV7-9 and TRBJ2-7; 11 nucleotides agree with TRBD1. CDR1 and CDR2 (germline): SEHNR, FQNEAQ (reference sequence). V was clipped by 5 bases and J by 5 bases; unmatched bases: 5. CDR3 length equals 14 residues. CDR3 nucleotides: TGTGCCAGCAGCCGCGGACAGGGGGCCCACGAGCAGTACTTC. Translating gives CASSRGQGAHEQYF.

This clonotype was detected many times. The chain links TRBV7-9 to TRBJ1-4; D unclear. Germline CDR1 SEHNR, CDR2 FQNEAQ (reference sequence). The V end was cut by 1 base, the J end by 8 bases, with 11 bases between. CDR3 length: 14 residues. The CDR3 DNA reads TGTGCCAGCAGCTTAGATACGTCGACAGAAAAACTGTTTTTT. This sequence encodes CASSLDTSTEKLFF.

There are a few counts of this clonotype. The chain links TRBV28 to TRBJ2-7; 7 nucleotides line up with TRBD1. There are 19 residues in the CDR3. The J segment lost 2 bases and the V segment lost 4 bases, leaving 20 bases of the junction unmatched. Germline V gives CDR1 MDHEN, CDR2 SYDVKM. In DNA form, the CDR3 reads TGTGCCAGCAGTTGGAGAATGAGCCCGACCGGGACAGCAACCTACGAGCAGTACTTC. This sequence encodes CASSWRMSPTGTATYEQYF.

This clonotype has just a few counts. The CDR3 loop is CAISESKGRLAVQETQYF. As DNA, the CDR3 is TGTGCCATCAGTGAGTCCAAGGGGCGCCTCGCGGTGCAAGAGACCCAGTACTTC. This rearrangement joins TRBV10-3 to TRBJ2-5, with a tentative D call TRBD1 (5 bases). The germline gives CDR1 ENHRY, CDR2 SYGVKD. The ends were cut back, 0 bases at V and 2 bases at J, with 19 bases in the middle. CDR3 length equals 18 residues.

The V gene is TRBV27, the J gene TRBJ2-3; 8 bases are a match to TRBD1. With 8 bases clipped from V and 5 bases from J, the junction kept 9 bases outside the gene matches. CDR1 is MNHEY and CDR2 is SMNVEV in the germline V gene (reference sequence). The CDR3 is 14 amino acids. CDR3 sequence reads: CASGQGTVGDTQYF. The CDR3 DNA follows: TGTGCCAGCGGACAGGGTACCGTTGGAGATACGCAGTATTTT.

Only a few counts were recorded for this clonotype. The chain links TRBV4-2 to TRBJ2-2, with TRBD2 matching over 9 bases. The V gene end was trimmed by 0 bases and the J gene end by 8 bases; junction bases not matched to a gene: 10. The germline gives CDR1 LGHNA, CDR2 YNFKEQ. The CDR3 covers 17 residues. Here the CDR3 reads CASSQDRGWTSVGELFF. The CDR3 region has the DNA TGTGCCAGCAGCCAAGACCGGGGCTGGACTAGCGTTGGGGAGCTGTTTTTT.

The chain couples TRBV4-1 to TRBJ2-7; D is unresolved. The germline CDR1 and CDR2 sequences are MGHRA and YSYEKL. The CDR3 is 14 residues long. Between the trimmed V and J ends, which lost 1 base and 1 base, there was a span of 8 bases. The CDR3 region is CASSQAYRSYEQYF. The CDR3 nucleotides are TGCGCCAGCAGCCAAGCTTACCGGTCCTACGAGCAGTACTTC.

This clonotype has ten or more counts. The rearrangement uses TRBV29-1 and TRBJ2-5; the D gene is possibly TRBD2 (6 bases). V lost 6 bases, J lost 3 bases, and 11 bases lay in between. Germline V gives CDR1 SQVTM, CDR2 ANQGSEA. There are 12 residues in the CDR3. The CDR3 sequence is CSVEGKEETQYF. DNA for the CDR3: TGCAGCGTGGAGGGGAAGGAAGAGACCCAGTACTTC. Based on the CDR3 plus reference TRBV29-1 and TRBJ2-5, the full variable domain is SAVISQKPSRDICQRGTSLTIQCQVDSQVTMMFWYRQQPGQSLTLIATANQGSEATYESGFVIDKFPISRPNLTFSTLTVSNMSPEDSSIYLCSVEGKEETQYFGPGTRLLVL.

This clonotype was counted many times. This chain connects TRBV7-9 to TRBJ2-1, with D possibly matching TRBD1 (5 bases). This CDR3 is built from 16 residues. Germline CDR1 reads SEHNR; CDR2 reads FQNEAQ (reference sequence). Deletions cut 5 bases from V and 6 bases from J, with 20 bases between. The CDR3 region has the DNA TGTGCCAGCAGCCCTCAAGACAGAACTTCTCTCAATGAGCAGTTCTTC. It codes for CASSPQDRTSLNEQFF.

In this sample, this clonotype turned up many times. J is TRBJ1-3 and V is TRBV20-1; no definite D call. Per germline, CDR1 DFQATT and CDR2 SNEGSKA (reference sequence). This CDR3 has 14 amino acids. Trimming took 6 bases from V and 0 from J, leaving 12 bases between them. CDR3 nucleotides: TGCAGTGCCCGGACGTCGAGCTCTGGAAACACCATATATTTT. The encoded protein is CSARTSSSGNTIYF.

This clonotype has at least ten counts. The rearrangement uses TRBV12-3 or TRBV12-4 and TRBJ2-1; the D call may be TRBD1 or TRBD2 (5 bases each). V lost 8 bases and J lost 7, with 24 bases in between. This CDR3 region has 16 residues. The CDR3 loop reads CASARSGQLTWNEQFF. The CDR3 bases are TGTGCCAGCGCGAGATCGGGGCAGCTAACATGGAATGAGCAGTTCTTC.

This clonotype showed up many times. The V gene is TRBV7-9, the J gene TRBJ2-5; D is perhaps TRBD1 (6 bases). Germline V lookup: CDR1 SEHNR, CDR2 FQNEAQ (reference sequence). The CDR3 runs 14 residues. Trimming pared 5 bases from V and 5 bases from J, leaving 15 bases between. The CDR3 reads CASSISRGFETQYF. Here the CDR3 DNA reads TGTGCCAGCAGCATAAGCAGGGGTTTTGAGACCCAGTACTTC.

This clonotype was observed a few times. The V and J genes are TRBV11-3 and TRBJ2-1, with 7 bases fitting TRBD1. This CDR3 has 17 residues. Per the germline V gene, CDR1 is SGHNT and CDR2 is YENEEA. After removal of 4 bases from V and 0 bases from J, the junction contained 9 bases not matched to a gene. CDR3 nucleotide sequence: TGTGCCAGCAGCTCGACGGGACAGTGGAGCTCCTACAATGAGCAGTTCTTC. Translating it yields CASSSTGQWSSYNEQFF.

At least ten counts were recorded for this clonotype. The chain combines TRBV30 with TRBJ1-5; unclear D gene. This CDR3 comprises 13 residues. From germline, CDR1 is GTSNPN and CDR2 SVGIG (reference sequence). Trimming cost V 2 bases and J 2 bases, with 7 bases left between them. The CDR3 protein is CAWSLQGNQPQHF. As DNA, the CDR3 is TGTGCCTGGAGTCTCCAGGGCAATCAGCCCCAGCATTTT.